Listed below are T cell receptor beta chains from one sample, sequenced in a study of cytomegalovirus exposure and HLA in healthy donors. Clones were read by immunoSEQ multiplex PCR, and TCRdb kept only the in-frame ones, dropping some. The sample lists about 160,000 clones, over 60% occurring once. The specimen was PBMCs. The source is a female donor in good health and CMV-seronegative. Each CDR3 is given with its conserved first and last residue. D genes are given only for firm matches. Rows give clone size only sometimes, using once, few, many, or a class for an expanded clone.

D gene	clone size	V gene	J gene	CDR3 protein	CDR3 DNA
TRBD1	-	TRBV5-1	TRBJ1-1	CASSFQDRIGKAFF	TGCGCCAGCAGCTTCCAGGACAGGATAGGCAAAGCTTTCTTT
-	-	TRBV11-3	TRBJ2-3	CASSADGGTQYF	TGTGCCAGCAGCGCCGACGGAGGTACGCAGTATTTT
-	-	TRBV6-1	TRBJ1-1	CAATGPYTEAFF	TGTGCCGCAACAGGACCCTACACTGAAGCTTTCTTT
TRBD1	-	TRBV6-5	TRBJ1-2	CASRTGAYYGYTF	TGTGCCAGTAGGACAGGGGCTTACTATGGCTACACCTTC
-	-	TRBV30	TRBJ2-7	CAWSVWRGGANYEQYF	TGTGCCTGGAGTGTATGGAGGGGGGGTGCCAACTACGAGCAGTACTTC
TRBD2	-	TRBV28	TRBJ2-3	CASSLSGSLTDTQYF	TGTGCCAGCAGTTTAAGCGGGAGTCTAACAGATACGCAGTATTTT
-	-	TRBV11-2	TRBJ2-7	CASISSSRVTEQYF	TGTGCCAGCATTTCCTCCTCCAGGGTGACCGAGCAGTACTTC
-	-	TRBV18	TRBJ1-5	CASSPPRTVEGSQPQHF	TGTGCCAGCTCACCACCGAGGACAGTTGAAGGGAGTCAGCCCCAGCATTTT
-	-	TRBV6-6	TRBJ1-1	CASSSQGGHTEAFF	TGTGCCAGCAGCAGCCAGGGTGGCCACACTGAAGCTTTCTTT
-	-	TRBV19	TRBJ2-2	CASSRVAELFF	TGTGCCAGTTCGAGGGTGGCGGAGCTGTTTTTT
-	-	TRBV5-1	TRBJ2-1	CASSFGYNEQFF	TGCGCCAGCAGCTTCGGTTACAATGAGCAGTTCTTC
-	-	TRBV11-2	TRBJ2-3	CASSSFPDSPHSTDTQYF	TGTGCCAGCAGTTCATTTCCCGACAGCCCACACTCCACAGATACGCAGTATTTT
-	-	TRBV19	TRBJ2-2	CASGEGMNTGELFF	TGTGCCAGTGGAGAGGGCATGAACACCGGGGAGCTGTTTTTT
TRBD1	-	TRBV7-2	TRBJ1-6	CASRPGQNNSPLHF	TGTGCCAGCCGACCGGGACAGAATAATTCACCCCTCCACTTT
-	-	TRBV30	TRBJ2-5	CAWTGQGARETQYF	TGTGCCTGGACGGGCCAGGGCGCACGCGAGACCCAGTACTTC
-	-	TRBV6-5	TRBJ2-7	CASSLQPPDSGYEQYF	TGTGCCAGCAGTTTACAACCCCCGGACAGTGGCTACGAGCAGTACTTC
TRBD2	-	TRBV2	TRBJ2-7	CASRKLAGFFDEQYF	TGTGCCAGCAGGAAACTAGCGGGATTTTTCGACGAGCAGTACTTC
TRBD2	-	TRBV5-4	TRBJ2-7	CASSLSGNYYEQYF	TGTGCCAGCAGCTTAAGCGGGAATTACTACGAGCAGTACTTC
-	-	TRBV9	TRBJ2-7	CASSSPTQGGREAYEQYF	TGTGCCAGCAGCAGCCCCACCCAAGGAGGGAGAGAAGCCTACGAGCAGTACTTC
-	few	TRBV7-9	TRBJ2-7	CASSPANLRLGSYEQYF	TGTGCCAGCAGCCCGGCCAACTTACGACTGGGCTCCTACGAGCAGTACTTC
-	few	TRBV28	TRBJ1-1	CASSSYREGDTEAFF	TGTGCCAGCAGTTCCTACAGGGAGGGTGACACTGAAGCTTTCTTT
-	-	TRBV7-9	TRBJ2-7	CASSHTLASSYEQYF	TGTGCCAGCAGCCATACTCTAGCGTCCTCCTACGAGCAGTACTTC
-	-	TRBV6-6	TRBJ2-7	CASGSSYEQYF	TGTGCCAGCGGCAGCTCCTACGAGCAGTACTTC
-	-	TRBV30	TRBJ1-2	CAWSVRDICTF	TGTGCCTGGAGTGTCCGGGACATTTGCACCTTC
-	-	TRBV5-1	TRBJ1-1	CASSLDREITEAFF	TGCGCCAGCAGCTTGGATAGAGAAATCACTGAAGCTTTCTTT
-	-	TRBV4-3	TRBJ2-3	CASSQTGPPSTDTQYF	TGCGCCAGCAGCCAGACAGGACCCCCTAGCACAGATACGCAGTATTTT
-	-	TRBV9	TRBJ1-1	CASSVDPKGAPEAFF	TGTGCCAGCAGCGTGGATCCTAAAGGGGCGCCTGAAGCTTTCTTT
-	once	TRBV5-1	TRBJ1-2	CASSLAEGDYGYTF	TGCGCCAGCAGCTTGGCCGAAGGGGACTATGGCTACACCTTC
TRBD2	-	TRBV7-8	TRBJ2-7	CASSLVSRGGSYEQYF	TGTGCCAGCAGCTTAGTGAGTCGCGGGGGCTCCTACGAGCAGTACTTC
TRBD2	-	TRBV6-5	TRBJ2-5	CASSSLGLSIQETQYF	TGTGCCAGCAGTTCCCTGGGACTATCGATTCAAGAGACCCAGTACTTC